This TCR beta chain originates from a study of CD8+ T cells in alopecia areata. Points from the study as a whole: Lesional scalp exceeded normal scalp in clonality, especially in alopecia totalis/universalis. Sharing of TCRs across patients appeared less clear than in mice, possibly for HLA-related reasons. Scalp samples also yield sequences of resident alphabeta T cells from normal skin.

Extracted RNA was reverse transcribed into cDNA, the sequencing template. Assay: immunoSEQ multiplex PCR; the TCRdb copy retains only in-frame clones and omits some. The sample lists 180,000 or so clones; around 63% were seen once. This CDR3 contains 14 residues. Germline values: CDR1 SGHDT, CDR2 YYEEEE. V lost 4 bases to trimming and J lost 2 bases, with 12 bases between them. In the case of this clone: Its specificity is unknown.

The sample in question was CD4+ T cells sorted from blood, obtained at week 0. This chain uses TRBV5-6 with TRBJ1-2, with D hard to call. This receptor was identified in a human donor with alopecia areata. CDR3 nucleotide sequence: TGTGCCAGCAGCCTGCCGGGTGGCAACTATGGCTACACCTTC. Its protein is CASSLPGGNYGYTF. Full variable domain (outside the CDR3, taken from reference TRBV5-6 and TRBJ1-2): DAGVTQSPTHLIKTRGQQVTLRCSPKSGHDTVSWYQQALGQGPQFIFQYYEEEERQRGNFPDRFSGHQFPNYSSELNVNALLLGDSALYLCASSLPGGNYGYTFGSGTRLTVV.